These 27 T cell receptor beta chains came from one sample sequenced in a study of blood T cell repertoires in COVID-19. Measured with immunoSEQ multiplex PCR; TCRdb has only the in-frame clones, and not every one. The sample includes 200,000 to 250,000 clones, approximately 87% seen only once; the top ten take approximately 2.8%. The sequenced sample was PBMCs or T cells enriched from blood (not recorded which). These receptors originate from a woman between 50 and 59 years old in a cohort exposed to, infected with or recovered from COVID-19 (not recorded which).

The chain uses TRBV7-6 and TRBJ2-2, with D possibly matching TRBD2 (6 bases). Germline V gives CDR1 SGHVS, CDR2 FNYEAQ. Trimming shortened V by 5 bases and J by 0 bases, and 13 bases separated the two germline ends. The CDR3 covers 16 residues. The CDR3 protein is CASSQESGANTGELFF. The CDR3 DNA follows: TGTGCCAGCAGCCAAGAATCGGGGGCGAACACCGGGGAGCTGTTTTTT.

The table lists this clone with a few counts. This chain links TRBV28 with TRBJ1-4; TRBD1 matches at 7 bases. J lost 3 bases, V lost 5 bases, and 9 bases had no gene match. The CDR3 contains 16 residues. Per germline, CDR1 MDHEN and CDR2 SYDVKM. The CDR3 sequence is CASSDPGQTANEKLFF. In DNA, the CDR3 is TGTGCCAGCAGTGACCCGGGACAGACGGCTAATGAAAAACTGTTTTTT. Full variable domain (rest looked up from reference TRBV28 and TRBJ1-4): DVKVTQSSRYLVKRTGEKVFLECVQDMDHENMFWYRQDPGLGLRLIYFSYDVKMKEKGDIPEGYSVSREKKERFSLILESASTNQTSMYLCASSDPGQTANEKLFFGSGTQLSVL.

The chain employs TRBV4-3 and TRBJ2-2, with 9 bases identical to TRBD1. Germline V CDR1 and CDR2: LGHNA, YSLEER. V was pared by 3 bases and J by 3 bases, with 8 bases of the junction left unmatched. This CDR3 region has 17 residues. CDR3 protein: CASSQNTGGADTGELFF. The CDR3 DNA is TGCGCCAGCAGCCAGAATACAGGGGGCGCAGACACCGGGGAGCTGTTTTTT.

The CDR3 loop is CASSLTGNSPLHF. The DNA of the CDR3 is TGTGCCAGCAGCTTGACGGGTAATTCACCCCTCCACTTT. The chain has TRBV5-6 and TRBJ1-6; no definite D call. This CDR3 region has 13 residues. Looked up from germline, CDR1 is SGHDT and CDR2 is YYEEEE. The ends were cut back, 1 base at V and 6 bases at J, with 5 bases in the middle.

This clone showed up just once. This rearrangement joins TRBV7-2 to TRBJ1-2; D is perhaps TRBD1 (6 bases). V shed 2 bases and J shed 6 bases, with 16 bases lying between them. The CDR3 length is 15 residues. Germline V gives CDR1 SGHTA, CDR2 FQGNSA. In DNA form, the CDR3 reads TGTGCCAGCAGCTTACGGGTTCCAGGGGTGAATGGCTACACCTTC. It codes for CASSLRVPGVNGYTF.

The genes are TRBV7-9 and TRBJ1-1; D gene unclear. Germline V gene lookup returns CDR1 SEHNR and CDR2 FQNEAQ (reference sequence). The CDR3 contains 13 residues. Trimming shortened V by 5 bases and J by 1 base, and 8 bases separated the two germline ends. The CDR3 bases are TGTGCCAGCAGCGTCTCCAGGAACACTGAAGCTTTCTTT. It yields the protein CASSVSRNTEAFF.

V gene TRBV3-1 (or the pseudogene TRBV3-2) combines with J gene TRBJ2-7; TRBD2 matches at 11 bases. V trimming: 3 bases; J trimming: 7 bases; junction bases outside the gene matches: 5. The CDR3 contains 14 residues. Germline V lookup: CDR1 LGHDT, CDR2 YNNKEL (reference sequence). This CDR3 is CASSQASGGREQYF. CDR3 coding DNA: TGTGCCAGCAGCCAGGCTAGCGGGGGGAGGGAGCAGTACTTC.

The chain joins TRBV5-5 to TRBJ1-5, with 7 bases aligning to TRBD1. The CDR3 runs to 15 residues. The V gene's germline CDR1 is SGHKS and CDR2 YYEKEE (reference sequence). V gave up 0 bases and J gave up 6 bases; unmatched junction bases: 6. CDR3: CASSLEGASFQPQHF. CDR3 nucleotides: TGTGCCAGCAGCTTGGAGGGGGCGAGTTTTCAGCCCCAGCATTTT. The variable domain in full, with the rest retrieved from reference TRBV5-5 and TRBJ1-5, is DAGVTQSPTHLIKTRGQQVTLRCSPISGHKSVSWYQQVLGQGPQFIFQYYEKEERGRGNFPDRFSARQFPNYSSELNVNALLLGDSALYLCASSLEGASFQPQHFGDGTRLSIL.

This chain uses TRBV7-9 with TRBJ1-4; 7 positions match TRBD1. The length of the CDR3 is 14 residues. The V and J ends lost 5 bases and 8 bases, in that order; junction bases with no gene match: 8. CDR1 is SEHNR and CDR2 is FQNEAQ in the germline V gene (reference sequence). The CDR3 loop is CASSRTGVGEKLFF. DNA for the CDR3: TGTGCCAGCAGCCGTACAGGGGTCGGGGAAAAACTGTTTTTT. The entire variable domain, with the rest obtained from reference TRBV7-9 and TRBJ1-4, is as follows: DTGVSQNPRHKITKRGQNVTFRCDPISEHNRLYWYRQTLGQGPEFLTYFQNEAQLEKSRLLSDRFSAERPKGSFSTLEIQRTEQGDSAMYLCASSRTGVGEKLFFGSGTQLSVL.

The genes are TRBV5-1 and TRBJ2-5; 11 nucleotides agree with TRBD2. The V gene's germline CDR1 is SGHRS and CDR2 YFSETQ. This CDR3 has 16 amino acids. With V trimmed by 0 bases and J by 2 bases, 3 bases remained unmatched. This chain's CDR3 is CASSLVASGGQETQYF. CDR3 bases: TGCGCCAGCAGCTTGGTGGCTAGCGGGGGGCAAGAGACCCAGTACTTC.

The V and J genes are TRBV2 and TRBJ2-2, with 15 bases that match TRBD2. Looked up from germline, CDR1 is SNHLY and CDR2 is FYNNEI. This CDR3 has 15 residues. Trimming at V came to 8 bases and at J to 8 bases, leaving 6 bases not matched to a gene. The CDR3 DNA sequence: TGTGCCAGCCAGGGACTAGCGGGGGGTCTAGGGGAGCTGTTTTTT. This encodes CASQGLAGGLGELFF.

Regarding this clone: Sequence at one end of the junction differs from germline and may be a read error. The chain uses TRBV7-2 and TRBJ2-5, with TRBD2 matching 7 bases. CDR3 length: 11 residues. Germline lookup yields CDR1 SGHTA and CDR2 FQGNSA. CDR3 DNA sequence: TGTGCCAGCAGCGGGCCCGGGGGGTTCCACTTC. This codes for CASSGPGGFHF.

V and J are TRBV4-3 and TRBJ1-1; a possible D gene is TRBD1 (5 bases). The CDR3 spans 16 residues. Germline V gene lookup returns CDR1 LGHNA and CDR2 YSLEER. Trimming left V 7 bases short and J 4 bases short, with 22 bases between. The DNA for the CDR3 is TGCGCCAGCACCTTCAGGGACTCCAGATTGGGCACTGAAGCTTTCTTT. Translating gives CASTFRDSRLGTEAFF.

This chain links TRBV7-3 with TRBJ2-1, with TRBD2 identical over 9 bases. Unmatched junction bases numbered 4, after V lost 5 bases and J lost 2 bases. This CDR3 spans 15 amino acids. From germline, CDR1 is SGHTA and CDR2 FQGTGA. The CDR3 sequence is CASSTRGGAYNEQFF. The CDR3 DNA follows: TGTGCCAGCAGCACGCGGGGGGGCGCCTACAATGAGCAGTTCTTC.

This rearrangement joins TRBV30 to TRBJ2-5; the match to TRBD2 covers 7 bases. This CDR3 is built from 13 residues. With 5 bases clipped from V and 2 bases from J, the junction kept 5 bases outside the gene matches. Germline V gene lookup returns CDR1 GTSNPN and CDR2 SVGIG (reference sequence). The CDR3 loop is CAWEKRGQETQYF. CDR3 DNA: TGTGCCTGGGAGAAGCGGGGACAAGAGACCCAGTACTTC.

The rearrangement links TRBV30 to TRBJ2-2; TRBD2 is a possible D gene (6 bases). In germline, CDR1 is GTSNPN, CDR2 SVGIG (reference sequence). The V end was cut by 5 bases, the J end by 8 bases, with 18 bases between. The CDR3 is 14 amino acids. The CDR3 DNA reads as TGTGCCTGGGGCCTCGGGACTGGCAGGGGGGAGCTGTTTTTT. This codes for CAWGLGTGRGELFF.

The V gene is TRBV7-2, the J gene TRBJ1-1; D may be TRBD1 (5 bases). V lost 1 base and J 10 bases, leaving 10 bases between the germline ends. The CDR3 contains 12 residues. Germline CDR1 reads SGHTA; CDR2 reads FQGNSA. Here the CDR3 reads CASSLEARVAFF. In nucleotides, the CDR3 is TGTGCCAGCAGCTTAGAGGCCAGGGTAGCTTTCTTT.

This clone was seen just once. This chain connects TRBV5-8 to TRBJ2-3, with TRBD2 matching over 11 bases. J was trimmed by 3 bases and V by 4 bases; bases with no gene match: 7. CDR1 SGHTS and CDR2 YDEGEE come from the germline V gene. This CDR3 is built from 16 residues. As DNA, the CDR3 is TGTGCCAGCAGCCCCCGGGCTAGCGGGGGGACAGATACGCAGTATTTT. Protein sequence: CASSPRASGGTDTQYF.

The chain has TRBV5-1 and TRBJ2-3; the match to TRBD2 covers 7 bases. Germline CDR1 and CDR2: SGHRS and YFSETQ. The CDR3 consists of 15 residues. V was clipped by 6 bases and J by 1 base; unmatched bases: 8. The CDR3 loop reads CASTPNSGGTDTQYF. The DNA of the CDR3 is TGCGCCAGCACCCCCAACAGCGGGGGCACAGATACGCAGTATTTT.

The genes are TRBV7-9 and TRBJ1-2; D might be TRBD1 (6 bases). CDR3 length equals 14 residues. V lost 5 bases to trimming and J lost 7 bases, with 17 bases between them. Germline-derived CDR1 and CDR2 are SEHNR and FQNEAQ (reference sequence). The CDR3 here is CASSPPGGSSGYTF. The CDR3 nucleotides are TGTGCCAGCAGCCCGCCGGGGGGCAGTTCTGGCTACACCTTC.

The V and J genes are TRBV7-2 and TRBJ1-5; D uncertain. The V end lost 4 bases, the J end lost 4 bases, and 8 bases lay between the germline ends. Germline CDR1 reads SGHTA; CDR2 reads FQGNSA. The CDR3 spans 13 residues. The CDR3 region has the DNA TGTGCCAGCAGCTCTAGTCCGAATCAGCCCCAGCATTTT. Translated: CASSSSPNQPQHF.

V is TRBV7-2 and J is TRBJ1-2; D gene uncertain. Germline V CDR1 and CDR2: SGHTA, FQGNSA. Between the trimmed V and J ends, which lost 2 bases and 4 bases, there was a span of 8 bases. The length of the CDR3 is 13 residues. The CDR3 is CASSLNKPYGYTF. As DNA, the CDR3 is TGTGCCAGCAGCTTAAATAAGCCCTATGGCTACACCTTC.

The chain employs TRBV9 and TRBJ2-2; weak D call: TRBD2 (5 bases). V shed 4 bases and J shed 4 bases, with 17 bases lying between them. The CDR3 is 16 residues long. Germline loops: CDR1 SGDLS, CDR2 YYNGEE. The chain's CDR3 is CASSSHRGPPTGELFF. CDR3 bases: TGTGCCAGCAGCTCACACCGGGGTCCCCCCACCGGGGAGCTGTTTTTT.

This chain links TRBV4-3 with TRBJ2-3, with 12 bases lining up with TRBD2. Germline trimming cut 2 bases from V and 3 bases from J; bases unmatched to any gene: 9. This CDR3 has 18 residues. The germline gives CDR1 LGHNA, CDR2 YSLEER. CDR3 DNA sequence: TGCGCCAGCAGCCAACGGCTAGCGGGGGGGCCCGCGACAGATACGCAGTATTTT. This encodes CASSQRLAGGPATDTQYF.

The chain joins TRBV11-2 to TRBJ2-3, with a weak D call TRBD2 (7 bases). The ends were cut back, 5 bases at V and 4 bases at J, with 13 bases in the middle. The length of the CDR3 is 14 residues. CDR1 and CDR2 (germline): SGHAT, FQNNGV. CDR3 coding DNA: TGTGCCAGCAGCCCGCGGGGGCTCCCAGATACGCAGTATTTT. Translated: CASSPRGLPDTQYF.

The chain is built from TRBV5-4 and TRBJ1-3; 8 bases line up with TRBD1. CDR1 and CDR2 from the germline V gene are SGHNT and YYREEE (reference sequence). The V segment lost 4 bases and the J segment 0 bases; nucleotides outside the gene matches: 3. CDR3 size: 15 residues. CDR3 in amino acids: CASSIDRGSGNTIYF. The CDR3 DNA reads TGTGCCAGCAGCATCGACAGGGGCTCTGGAAACACCATATATTTT.

This sequence joins TRBV5-1 and TRBJ2-5; TRBD2 is a possible D gene (5 bases). CDR3 length: 14 amino acids. The V gene lost 5 bases and the J gene lost 4 bases, with 15 bases spanning the gap. Per germline, CDR1 SGHRS and CDR2 YFSETQ. The CDR3 sequence: CASSPGSEGETQYF. CDR3 nucleotides: TGCGCCAGCAGTCCGGGAAGCGAGGGAGAGACCCAGTACTTC.